This paragraph covers one T cell receptor beta chain sequence. Its cognate antigen is unknown. Only in-frame clones appear in the TCRdb table, and some are missing; sequencing was by immunoSEQ multiplex PCR. The sample records tens of thousands of clones, around nine tenths being singletons. This sample was included in a study of OX40 agonist ivuxolimab in advanced cancers. Overall study findings and caveats: At 0.1 to 3.0 mg/kg, clonal expansion of CD4+ and CD8+ blood T cells had occurred by week 6.

Trimming cost V 5 bases and J 12 bases; bases outside gene matches: 9. Germline V gives CDR1 MNHNS, CDR2 SASEGT. The CDR3 consists of 13 residues. The source was CD4+ or CD8+ T cells sorted from blood, collected in a trial of the OX40 agonist ivuxolimab. This sequence joins TRBV6-1 and TRBJ1-1; 10 positions agree with TRBD1. The sequence was collected from an adult with an advanced solid tumor such as melanoma, head and neck, liver or kidney cancer. CDR3 protein: CASSLRQGADTFF. The DNA for the CDR3 is TGTGCCAGCAGTCTGAGACAGGGGGCTGATACTTTCTTT.